This TCR beta chain comes out of a study of OX40 agonist ivuxolimab in advanced cancers. Across the study: Those enrolled were 82.7% male, with a mean age of 60 years and ages from 23 to 79. Anti-PD-1, anti-PD-L1 or anti-CTLA-4 therapy given earlier was allowed, and around 40% had some.

V lost 1 base and J 4 bases, leaving 15 bases between the germline ends. CDR3 size: 16 residues. Germline V gene data show CDR1 as MNHNS and CDR2 as SASEGT. Only in-frame clones appear in the TCRdb table, and some are missing; sequencing was by immunoSEQ multiplex PCR. This sample has about 80,000 clones, with roughly 87% found just once. Findings and limits, study-wide: Both blood CD4+ and CD8+ T cells showed clonal growth by week 6 at 0.1 to 3.0 mg/kg. Mean expanded clone counts were higher in CD8+ than CD4+ T cells.

This clone appeared a single time. The antigen is unknown. The sample in question was CD4+ or CD8+ T cells sorted from blood, obtained in a trial of the OX40 agonist ivuxolimab. The chain couples TRBV6-1 to TRBJ2-3; D is possibly TRBD1 (7 bases). This TCR was sampled from an adult with an advanced solid tumor such as melanoma, head and neck, liver or kidney cancer. DNA for the CDR3: TGTGCCAGCAGTGAAGTTTCAGGGGGGCTCTCAGATACGCAGTATTTT. Translating it yields CASSEVSGGLSDTQYF.